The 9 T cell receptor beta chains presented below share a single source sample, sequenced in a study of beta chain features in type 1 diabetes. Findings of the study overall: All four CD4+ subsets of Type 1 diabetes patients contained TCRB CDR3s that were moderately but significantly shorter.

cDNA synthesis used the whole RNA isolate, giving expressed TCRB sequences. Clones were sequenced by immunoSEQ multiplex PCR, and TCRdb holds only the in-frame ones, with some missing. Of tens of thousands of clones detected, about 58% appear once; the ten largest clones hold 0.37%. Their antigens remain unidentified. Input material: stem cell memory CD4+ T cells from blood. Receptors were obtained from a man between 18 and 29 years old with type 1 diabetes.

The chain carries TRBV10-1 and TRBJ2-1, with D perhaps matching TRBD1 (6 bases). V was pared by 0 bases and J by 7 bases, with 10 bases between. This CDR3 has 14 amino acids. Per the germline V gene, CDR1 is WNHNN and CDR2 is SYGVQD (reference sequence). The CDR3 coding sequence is TGCGCCAGCAGTGAGTCTGGGACACCGAATGAGCAGTTCTTC. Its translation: CASSESGTPNEQFF.

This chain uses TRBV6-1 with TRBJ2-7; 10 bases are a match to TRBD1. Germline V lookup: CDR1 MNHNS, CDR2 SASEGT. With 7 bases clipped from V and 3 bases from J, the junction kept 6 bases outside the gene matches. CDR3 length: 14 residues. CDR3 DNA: TGTGCCAGCAAAGCGGGACAGGGGAGCTACGAGCAGTACTTC. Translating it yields CASKAGQGSYEQYF.

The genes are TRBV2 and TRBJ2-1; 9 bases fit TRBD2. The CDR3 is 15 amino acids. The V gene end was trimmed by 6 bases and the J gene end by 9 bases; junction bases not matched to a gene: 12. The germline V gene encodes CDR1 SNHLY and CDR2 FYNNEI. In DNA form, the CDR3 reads TGTGCCAGCAGGCCGACTAGCGGTACAATCGGTGAGCAGTTCTTC. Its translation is CASRPTSGTIGEQFF.

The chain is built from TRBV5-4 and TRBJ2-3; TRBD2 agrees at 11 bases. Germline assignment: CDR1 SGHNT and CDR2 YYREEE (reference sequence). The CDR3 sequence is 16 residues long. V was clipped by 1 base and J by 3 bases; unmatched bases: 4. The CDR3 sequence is CASSLRSSGRTDTQYF. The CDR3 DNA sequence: TGTGCCAGCAGCTTGCGGTCTAGCGGGAGGACAGATACGCAGTATTTT. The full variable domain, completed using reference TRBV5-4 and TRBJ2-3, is ETGVTQSPTHLIKTRGQQVTLRCSSQSGHNTVSWYQQALGQGPQFIFQYYREEENGRGNFPPRFSGLQFPNYSSELNVNALELDDSALYLCASSLRSSGRTDTQYFGPGTRLTVL.

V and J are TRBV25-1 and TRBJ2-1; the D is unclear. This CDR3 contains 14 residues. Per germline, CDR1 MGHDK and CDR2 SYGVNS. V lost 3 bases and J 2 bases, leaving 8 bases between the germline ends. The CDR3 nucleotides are TGTGCCAGCAGTGATGTTCTAACCTACAATGAGCAGTTCTTC. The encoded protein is CASSDVLTYNEQFF.

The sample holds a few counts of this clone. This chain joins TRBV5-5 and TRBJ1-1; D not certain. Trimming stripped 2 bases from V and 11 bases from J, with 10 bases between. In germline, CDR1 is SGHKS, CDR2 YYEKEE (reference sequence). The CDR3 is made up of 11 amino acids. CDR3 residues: CASSFGMAAFF. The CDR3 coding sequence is TGTGCCAGCAGCTTCGGGATGGCTGCTTTCTTT.

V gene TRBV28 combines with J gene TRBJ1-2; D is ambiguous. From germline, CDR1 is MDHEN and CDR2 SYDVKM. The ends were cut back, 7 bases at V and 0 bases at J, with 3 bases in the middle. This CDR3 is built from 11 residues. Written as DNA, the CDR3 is TGTGCCAGCACATCTAACTATGGCTACACCTTC. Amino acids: CASTSNYGYTF.

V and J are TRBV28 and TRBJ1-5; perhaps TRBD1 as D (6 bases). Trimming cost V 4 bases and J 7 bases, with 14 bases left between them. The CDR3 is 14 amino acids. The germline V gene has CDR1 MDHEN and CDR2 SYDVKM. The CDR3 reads CASSSHSTGQPQHF. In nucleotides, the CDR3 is TGTGCCAGCAGTTCGCATTCAACAGGGCAGCCCCAGCATTTT.

CDR3 nucleotide sequence: TGCGCCAGCAGCCAAGCGGGGGGTCCCCGACTAGCGGCCCCCTACGAGCAGTACTTC. This translates into CASSQAGGPRLAAPYEQYF. The chain is built from TRBV4-3 and TRBJ2-7, with 9 bases aligning to TRBD2. J lost 2 bases, V lost 1 base, and 15 bases had no gene match. Germline CDR1 and CDR2: LGHNA and YSLEER. The CDR3 length is 19 residues.